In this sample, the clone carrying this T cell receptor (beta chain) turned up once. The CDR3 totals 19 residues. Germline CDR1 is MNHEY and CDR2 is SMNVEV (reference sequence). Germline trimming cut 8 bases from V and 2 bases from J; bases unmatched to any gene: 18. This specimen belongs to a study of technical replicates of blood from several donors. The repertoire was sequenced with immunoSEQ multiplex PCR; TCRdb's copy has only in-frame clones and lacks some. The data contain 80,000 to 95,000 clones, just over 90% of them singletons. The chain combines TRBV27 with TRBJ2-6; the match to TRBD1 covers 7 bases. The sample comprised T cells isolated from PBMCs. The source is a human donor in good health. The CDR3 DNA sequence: TGTGCCAGCTGGGGGTGGGGACAGCTGAAAGTAACTGGGGCCAACGTCCTGACTTTC. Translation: CASWGWGQLKVTGANVLTF.